This TCR beta chain was sequenced in a study of PD-L1 blockade in urothelial cancer. Study summary: Males with urothelial cancer arising in the bladder constituted about nine tenths of the roughly 29 patients. It was at 3 weeks (second dose) and 6 weeks after treatment start that blood was analyzed.

The time point here: pretreatment peripheral blood. Locally advanced or metastatic urothelial carcinoma affected the patients. Repertoires were generated with immunoSEQ multiplex PCR, while TCRdb's copy carries only in-frame clones and drops some. The sample records some 44,000 clones, around 80% being singletons. CDR1 and CDR2 from the germline V gene are SNHLY and FYNNEI. Trimming removed 2 bases from V and 2 bases from J, with 13 bases in between. The CDR3 runs to 15 residues. The source was PBMCs, collected around atezolizumab (anti-PD-L1) treatment. The receptor comes from a man in his sixties with urothelial cancer. J is TRBJ2-7 and V is TRBV2; maybe TRBD2 (5 bases). CDR3 residues: CASSESEWGAYEQYF. Here the CDR3 DNA reads TGTGCCAGCAGTGAATCCGAGTGGGGAGCCTACGAGCAGTACTTC.